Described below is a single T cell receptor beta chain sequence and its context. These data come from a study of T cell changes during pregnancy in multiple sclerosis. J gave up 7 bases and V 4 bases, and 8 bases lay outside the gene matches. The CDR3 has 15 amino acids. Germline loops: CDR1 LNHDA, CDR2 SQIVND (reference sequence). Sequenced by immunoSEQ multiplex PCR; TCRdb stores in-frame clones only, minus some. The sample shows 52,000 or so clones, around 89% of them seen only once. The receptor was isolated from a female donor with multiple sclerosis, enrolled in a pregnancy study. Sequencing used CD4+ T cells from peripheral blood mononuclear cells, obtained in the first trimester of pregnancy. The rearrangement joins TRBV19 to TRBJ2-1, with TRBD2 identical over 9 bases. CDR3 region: CASSRYSGSPNEQFF. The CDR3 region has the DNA TGTGCCAGTAGTAGATATAGCGGGAGTCCTAATGAGCAGTTCTTC.